Listed below are T cell receptor beta chains from one sample, sequenced in a study of neoadjuvant anti-PD-1 for oral cavity cancer. Data came from immunoSEQ multiplex PCR; TCRdb stores just in-frame clones and leaves some out. The repertoire includes around 18,000 clones, under 75% of them detected once, and over 2.5% sits in the top ten. Sequenced here: PBMCs, sampled before nivolumab (anti-PD-1) treatment. All receptors come from a person between 40 and 85 years old with oral cavity squamous cell carcinoma. Both conserved end residues are part of each CDR3. A D gene is named only where the DNA matches it firmly. For some rows the clone size is stated as once, few or many, or as a class when expanded; others skip it.

J: TRBJ1-5
V: TRBV7-8
D: TRBD1
size: -
DNA: TGTGCCAGCAGCTTACTGGACAGGGGAAATCAGCCCCAGCATTTT
CDR3: CASSLLDRGNQPQHF

J: TRBJ2-1
V: TRBV13
D: -
size: -
DNA: TGTGCCAGCAGCTTAAAGGGACCTTACAATGAGCAGTTCTTC
CDR3: CASSLKGPYNEQFF

J: TRBJ2-4
V: TRBV19
D: TRBD1
size: -
DNA: TGTGCCAGTAGTAGCCCGACAGGGGGAAACATTCAGTACTTC
CDR3: CASSSPTGGNIQYF

J: TRBJ2-5
V: TRBV10-3
D: -
size: -
DNA: TGTGCCATCATTACTCCGCAGACGGGAGAGCTGGAGACCCAGTACTTC
CDR3: CAIITPQTGELETQYF

J: TRBJ1-1
V: TRBV6-1
D: -
size: -
DNA: TGTGCCAGCAGTAGGTCAGGTGCTTTCTTT
CDR3: CASSRSGAFF

J: TRBJ2-4
V: TRBV6-1
D: TRBD2
size: once
DNA: TGTGCCAGCAGTGAAGCGTGGGGGGAGGGAGCCAAAAACATTCAGTACTTC
CDR3: CASSEAWGEGAKNIQYF

J: TRBJ2-7
V: TRBV7-9
D: TRBD2
size: -
DNA: TGTGCCAGCAGCCCAGGGACTAGCGGGAGGATGTACGAGCAGTACTTC
CDR3: CASSPGTSGRMYEQYF

J: TRBJ1-5
V: TRBV9
D: -
size: few
DNA: TGTGCCAGCAGCGTAACTAGCCAGTGCAGACAGACACAGCCCCAGCATTTT
CDR3: CASSVTSQCRQTQPQHF

J: TRBJ2-2
V: TRBV5-1
D: -
size: once
DNA: TGCGCCAGCAGCTTTGAGGGAGGAGTTCCCGGGGAGCTGTTTTTT
CDR3: CASSFEGGVPGELFF

J: TRBJ2-1
V: TRBV13
D: TRBD2
size: -
DNA: TGTGCCAGCAGCCGGACTAGCGGAACCACTGAATTCTTC
CDR3: CASSRTSGTTEFF

J: TRBJ1-5
V: TRBV19
D: -
size: once
DNA: TGTGCCAGCAACAGTATTGGTGGCAATCAGCCCCAGCATTTT
CDR3: CASNSIGGNQPQHF

J: TRBJ2-4
V: TRBV19
D: -
size: -
DNA: TGTGCCAGTAGTATTCGTTCGGGACAAATAGCCAAAAACATTCAGTACTTC
CDR3: CASSIRSGQIAKNIQYF

J: TRBJ2-3
V: TRBV25-1
D: -
size: -
DNA: TGTGCCAGCAGTGGGGGTCCAGGGGCCCGCACAGATACGCAGTATTTT
CDR3: CASSGGPGARTDTQYF

J: TRBJ1-3
V: TRBV2
D: -
size: -
DNA: TGTGCCAGCAATCCCTCAGTGGGGGGGAACACCATATATTTT
CDR3: CASNPSVGGNTIYF

J: TRBJ2-7
V: TRBV5-4
D: -
size: -
DNA: TGTGCCAGCAGCTTGGAGGACCAACCGAAGTACTTC
CDR3: CASSLEDQPKYF

J: TRBJ2-3
V: TRBV10-3
D: -
size: -
DNA: TGTGCCATCAGTGAGCAAGATACGCAGTATTTT
CDR3: CAISEQDTQYF

J: TRBJ1-3
V: TRBV6-1
D: -
size: few
DNA: TGTGCCAGCAGTGTGGGGTCCTCCTCTGGAAACACCATATATTTT
CDR3: CASSVGSSSGNTIYF

J: TRBJ2-7
V: TRBV2
D: -
size: -
DNA: TGTGCCAGCAGCTCTACTACCGTAGGTGAGCAGTACTTC
CDR3: CASSSTTVGEQYF

J: TRBJ2-5
V: TRBV30
D: TRBD1
size: -
DNA: TGTGCCTGTACAGGGGGCGCCCCGGAGACCCAGTACTTC
CDR3: CACTGGAPETQYF

J: TRBJ2-3
V: TRBV30
D: -
size: -
DNA: TGTGCCTGGAGCGAGCGGCACTCTAGCACAGATACGCAGTATTTT
CDR3: CAWSERHSSTDTQYF

J: TRBJ2-5
V: TRBV5-1
D: -
size: -
DNA: TGCGCCAGCGGGGGGCGGGAGGAGACCCAGTACTTC
CDR3: CASGGREETQYF

J: TRBJ2-2
V: TRBV6-5
D: -
size: once
DNA: TGTGCCAGCATCGGAAGGGCCACCGGGGAGCTGTTTTTT
CDR3: CASIGRATGELFF

J: TRBJ2-5
V: TRBV10-2
D: -
size: -
DNA: TGCGCCAGCAGTGAGGTCCCGGCCGAGACCCAGTACTTC
CDR3: CASSEVPAETQYF

J: TRBJ1-1
V: TRBV5-1
D: TRBD1
size: few
DNA: TGCGCCAGCAGCGTTACGGGACAGCTAGACACTGAAGCTTTCTTT
CDR3: CASSVTGQLDTEAFF

J: TRBJ2-5
V: TRBV28
D: -
size: once
DNA: TGTGCCAGCAGTTTAGAGGGGACCCAAGAGACCCAGTACTTC
CDR3: CASSLEGTQETQYF

J: TRBJ2-3
V: TRBV19
D: TRBD1
size: once
DNA: TGTGCCAGTAGTCTCGGGACAGCCAGCACAGATACGCAGTATTTT
CDR3: CASSLGTASTDTQYF

J: TRBJ1-5
V: TRBV28
D: -
size: few
DNA: TGTGCCAGCAGTTTAGCCGGGGGTCCGCATCAGCCCCAGCATTTT
CDR3: CASSLAGGPHQPQHF

J: TRBJ2-5
V: TRBV25-1
D: TRBD1
size: -
DNA: TGTGCCAGCAGCCGACAGACCCCTGACAGGGGGCGAGAGACCCAGTACTTC
CDR3: CASSRQTPDRGRETQYF

J: TRBJ2-5
V: TRBV6-1
D: -
size: -
DNA: TGTGCCAGCAGAACCTTACAAGAGACCCAGTACTTC
CDR3: CASRTLQETQYF

J: TRBJ1-1
V: TRBV10-3
D: TRBD1
size: -
DNA: TGTGCCATCAGGGGACAGGGGGCGTATTACGGCACTGAAGCTTTCTTT
CDR3: CAIRGQGAYYGTEAFF

J: TRBJ2-1
V: TRBV5-1
D: TRBD2
size: -
DNA: TGCGCCAGTCAAGGACTAGCGGCATCCTACAATGAGCAGTTCTTC
CDR3: CASQGLAASYNEQFF

J: TRBJ1-5
V: TRBV6-6
D: -
size: -
DNA: TGTGCCAGCACCCGCCGGGGTGGCAATCAGCCCCAGCATTTT
CDR3: CASTRRGGNQPQHF

J: TRBJ2-2
V: TRBV5-3
D: -
size: -
DNA: TGTGCCAGAAGCTGTAACTCACAGGGTAGCGACACCGGGGAGCTGTTTTTT
CDR3: CARSCNSQGSDTGELFF

J: TRBJ2-5
V: TRBV5-1
D: -
size: -
DNA: TGCGCCAGCAGCCGTACAGGGCTAGAGACCCAGTACTTC
CDR3: CASSRTGLETQYF

J: TRBJ1-2
V: TRBV6-1
D: -
size: once
DNA: TGTGCCACTCACCAACCCCCAGAGGAAGTTGGCTACACCTTC
CDR3: CATHQPPEEVGYTF

J: TRBJ2-3
V: TRBV7-6
D: TRBD2
size: once
DNA: TGTGCCAGCAGCTTAGCGGAGGGAGGGAGTGGCACAGATACGCAGTATTTT
CDR3: CASSLAEGGSGTDTQYF

J: TRBJ2-1
V: TRBV13
D: TRBD2
size: -
DNA: TGTGCCAGCAGCTTATCCCCGGATTGGGCTAGCGGGTATTACAATGAGCAGTTCTTC
CDR3: CASSLSPDWASGYYNEQFF

J: TRBJ1-5
V: TRBV4-2
D: -
size: -
DNA: TGTGCCAGCAGCCAAGATCGGCGGCTACATCAGCCCCAGCATTTT
CDR3: CASSQDRRLHQPQHF

J: TRBJ1-3
V: TRBV4-1
D: -
size: -
DNA: TGCGCCAGCAGCCTCGCGCCAGGTGCCACTGGAAACACCATATATTTT
CDR3: CASSLAPGATGNTIYF

J: TRBJ2-3
V: TRBV29-1
D: TRBD1
size: -
DNA: TGCAGCGCCCCCACGACAGGGACAGATACGCAGTATTTT
CDR3: CSAPTTGTDTQYF

J: TRBJ2-7
V: TRBV4-1
D: TRBD2
size: -
DNA: TGCGCCAGCAGCCAGAATAGCGGGAGGGGCTGGATCTACGAGCAGTACTTC
CDR3: CASSQNSGRGWIYEQYF

J: TRBJ2-3
V: TRBV5-6
D: -
size: -
DNA: TGTGCCAGCAGCTTGGACGATACGCAGTATTTT
CDR3: CASSLDDTQYF

J: TRBJ1-1
V: TRBV19
D: -
size: -
DNA: TGTGCCAGTAGGACACAGGCGAACACTGAAGCTTTCTTT
CDR3: CASRTQANTEAFF

J: TRBJ2-2
V: TRBV10-3
D: TRBD1
size: -
DNA: TGTGCCATCAGCCTGGACAGGGGCGCCGGGGAGCTGTTTTTT
CDR3: CAISLDRGAGELFF

J: TRBJ1-2
V: TRBV19
D: TRBD1
size: -
DNA: TGTGCCAGTAGAGACAGGGGTAGTAACTATGGCTACACCTTC
CDR3: CASRDRGSNYGYTF

J: TRBJ1-5
V: TRBV6-1
D: TRBD1
size: few
DNA: TGTGCCAGCAGTGAGCAGGGGGTAGAGCCCCAGCATTTT
CDR3: CASSEQGVEPQHF

J: TRBJ1-2
V: TRBV29-1
D: -
size: once
DNA: TGCAGCGTTGAAGAGGGGGAGCCGGTGGTCCATGGCTACACCTTC
CDR3: CSVEEGEPVVHGYTF

J: TRBJ2-2
V: TRBV27
D: -
size: -
DNA: TGTGCCAGCAGATGGGGCACCGGGGAGCTGTTTTTT
CDR3: CASRWGTGELFF

J: TRBJ1-2
V: TRBV6-5
D: TRBD1
size: few
DNA: TGTGCCAGCAGTTACGGGACAGAAGCTAACTATGGCTACACCTTC
CDR3: CASSYGTEANYGYTF

J: TRBJ1-2
V: TRBV7-9
D: TRBD1
size: -
DNA: TGTGCCAGCAGCCGCGGCGCAGGGGGCGAGTTCGGAACCTTC
CDR3: CASSRGAGGEFGTF

J: TRBJ2-2
V: TRBV29-1
D: TRBD1
size: -
DNA: TGCAGCGTTAGGGACAGGACGAGCACCGGGGAGCTGTTTTTT
CDR3: CSVRDRTSTGELFF

J: TRBJ2-5
V: TRBV2
D: TRBD1
size: -
DNA: TGTGCCAGCAACAACCGGGACAGTCAGCAAGAGACCCAGTACTTC
CDR3: CASNNRDSQQETQYF

J: TRBJ2-1
V: TRBV7-2
D: TRBD1
size: -
DNA: TGTGCCAGCAGCTTAGCGCGGGGACAGGGGAGGAATGAGCAGTTCTTC
CDR3: CASSLARGQGRNEQFF

J: TRBJ2-2
V: TRBV7-3
D: -
size: -
DNA: TGTGCCAGTTCCTTCGGTGGCACCGGGGAGCTGTTTTTT
CDR3: CASSFGGTGELFF

J: TRBJ1-1
V: TRBV29-1
D: -
size: -
DNA: TGCAGCGTTGAAGGAGGGCAGATGTTGAACACTGAAGCTTTCTTT
CDR3: CSVEGGQMLNTEAFF

J: TRBJ1-1
V: TRBV9
D: TRBD1
size: -
DNA: TGTGCCAGCAGCGTAGGAAAGGGGGCGCGGAAGAACACTGAAGCTTTCTTT
CDR3: CASSVGKGARKNTEAFF

J: TRBJ2-7
V: TRBV10-3
D: -
size: -
DNA: TGTGCCATCAGTGCCGACTACGAGCAGTACTTC
CDR3: CAISADYEQYF